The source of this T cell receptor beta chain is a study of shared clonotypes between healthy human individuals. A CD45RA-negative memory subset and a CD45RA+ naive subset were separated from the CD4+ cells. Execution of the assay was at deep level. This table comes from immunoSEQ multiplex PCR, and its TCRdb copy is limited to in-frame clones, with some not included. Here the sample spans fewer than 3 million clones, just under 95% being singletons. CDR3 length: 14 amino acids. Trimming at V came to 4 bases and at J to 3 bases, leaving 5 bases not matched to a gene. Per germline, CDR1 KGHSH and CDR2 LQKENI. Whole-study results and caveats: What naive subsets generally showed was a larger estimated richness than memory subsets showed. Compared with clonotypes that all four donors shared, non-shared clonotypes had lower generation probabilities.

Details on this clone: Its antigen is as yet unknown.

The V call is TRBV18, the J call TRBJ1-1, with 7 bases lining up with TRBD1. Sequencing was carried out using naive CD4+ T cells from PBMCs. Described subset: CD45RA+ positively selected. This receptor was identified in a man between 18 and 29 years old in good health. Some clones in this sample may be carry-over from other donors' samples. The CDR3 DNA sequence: TGTGCCAGCTCACTTCACAGGGGTGACACTGAAGCTTTCTTT. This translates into CASSLHRGDTEAFF.